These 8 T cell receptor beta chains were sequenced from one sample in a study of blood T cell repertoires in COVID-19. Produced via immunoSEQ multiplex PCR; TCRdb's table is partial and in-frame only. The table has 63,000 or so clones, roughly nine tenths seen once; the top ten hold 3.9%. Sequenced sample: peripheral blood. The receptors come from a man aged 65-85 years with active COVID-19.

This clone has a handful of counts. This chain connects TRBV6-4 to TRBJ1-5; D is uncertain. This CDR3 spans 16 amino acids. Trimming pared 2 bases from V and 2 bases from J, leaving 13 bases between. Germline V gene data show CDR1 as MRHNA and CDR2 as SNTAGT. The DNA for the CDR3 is TGTGCCAGCAGTGACCCCGCGGGCCCGGGCAATCAGCCCCAGCATTTT. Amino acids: CASSDPAGPGNQPQHF.

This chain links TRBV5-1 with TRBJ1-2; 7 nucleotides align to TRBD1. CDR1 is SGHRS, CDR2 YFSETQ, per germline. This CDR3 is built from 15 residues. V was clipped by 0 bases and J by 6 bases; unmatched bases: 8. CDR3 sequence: CASSLAGGTANGYTF. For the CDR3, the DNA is TGCGCCAGCAGCTTGGCCGGCGGGACAGCCAATGGCTACACCTTC.

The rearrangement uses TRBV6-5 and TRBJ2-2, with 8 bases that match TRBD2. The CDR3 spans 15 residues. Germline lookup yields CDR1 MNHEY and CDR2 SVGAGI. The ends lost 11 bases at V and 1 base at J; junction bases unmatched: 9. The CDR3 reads CAGGRSGWNTGELFF. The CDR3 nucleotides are TGTGCCGGCGGGAGGAGCGGCTGGAACACCGGGGAGCTGTTTTTT.

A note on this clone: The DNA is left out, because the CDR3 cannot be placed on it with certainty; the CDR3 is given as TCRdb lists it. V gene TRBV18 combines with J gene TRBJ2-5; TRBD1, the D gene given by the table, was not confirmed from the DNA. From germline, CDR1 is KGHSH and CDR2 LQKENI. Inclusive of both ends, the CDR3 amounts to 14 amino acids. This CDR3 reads CASGQGLERETQYF.

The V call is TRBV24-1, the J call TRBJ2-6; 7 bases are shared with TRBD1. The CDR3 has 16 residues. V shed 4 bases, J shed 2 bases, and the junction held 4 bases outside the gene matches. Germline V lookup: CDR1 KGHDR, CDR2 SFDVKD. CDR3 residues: CATSDPQGAGANVLTF. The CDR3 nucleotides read TGTGCCACCAGTGACCCCCAGGGGGCTGGGGCCAACGTCCTGACTTTC.

DNA for the CDR3: TGTGCCAGCAGCCTTTGGGCTAGCGGGGGTGTTGGAGAGACCCAGTACTTC. As protein: CASSLWASGGVGETQYF. The chain employs TRBV6-2 or TRBV6-3 and TRBJ2-5, with 10 bases fitting TRBD2. Trimming cost V 6 bases and J 4 bases; bases outside gene matches: 14. Germline lookup yields CDR1 MNHEY and CDR2 SVGEGT. The CDR3 covers 17 residues.

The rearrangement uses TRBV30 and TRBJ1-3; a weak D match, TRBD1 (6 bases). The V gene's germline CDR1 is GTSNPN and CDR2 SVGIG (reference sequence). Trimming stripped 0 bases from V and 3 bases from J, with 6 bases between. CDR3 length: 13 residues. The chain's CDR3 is CAWSVQGGNTIYF. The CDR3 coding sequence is TGTGCCTGGAGTGTACAGGGTGGAAACACCATATATTTT.

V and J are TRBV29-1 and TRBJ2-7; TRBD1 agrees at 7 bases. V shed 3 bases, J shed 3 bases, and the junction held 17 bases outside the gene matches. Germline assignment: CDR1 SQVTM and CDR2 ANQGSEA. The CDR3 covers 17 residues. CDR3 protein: CSVEARTGMGVGYEQYF. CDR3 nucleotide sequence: TGCAGCGTTGAGGCCCGGACAGGCATGGGGGTAGGCTACGAGCAGTACTTC.